This T cell receptor (beta chain) is from a study of T cells after yellow fever vaccination. On the study more broadly: Fractions of low cell number were prepared using SMART-Seq v4 Ultra Low Input. Notes on the study in general: Post-booster repertoires again held most primary-vaccination clones (roughly 95% CD4, roughly 88% CD8).

Trimming left V 6 bases short and J 4 bases short, with 10 bases between. The length of the CDR3 is 12 residues. Germline CDR1 MNHEY, CDR2 SMNVEV (reference sequence). In this sample, this clonotype turned up a few times. Its antigen is still unknown. UMIs were added to TCR cDNA along with a universal primer site when it was made by 5'RACE template switching. TCRdb recomputed calls from the 5' RACE reads with MiXCR, one row per CDR3 protein. The repertoire holds around 320,000 distinct CDR3 sequences, 8.5% to 10% seen once, with around 3.1% in the top ten. This TCR derives from a man aged 18 to 30 who received the YFV17D yellow fever vaccine. The material was CD4+ T cells sorted from PBMCs, obtained 5 days after the yellow fever booster vaccination. The chain is built from TRBV27 and TRBJ2-7; D gene ambiguous. The CDR3 region is CASSQTSYEQYF. For the CDR3, the DNA is TGTGCCAGCAGCCAAACCAGTTACGAGCAGTACTTC.